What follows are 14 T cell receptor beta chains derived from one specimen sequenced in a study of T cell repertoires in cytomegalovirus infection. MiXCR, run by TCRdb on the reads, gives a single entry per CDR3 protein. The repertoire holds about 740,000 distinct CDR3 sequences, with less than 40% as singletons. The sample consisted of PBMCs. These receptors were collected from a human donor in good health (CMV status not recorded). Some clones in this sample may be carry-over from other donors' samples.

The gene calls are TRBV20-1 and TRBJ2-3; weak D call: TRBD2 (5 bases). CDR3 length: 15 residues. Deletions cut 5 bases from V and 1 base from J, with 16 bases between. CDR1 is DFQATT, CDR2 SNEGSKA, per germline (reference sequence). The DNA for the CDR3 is TGCAGTGCTTATGACACGGGAAGGGGCACAGATACGCAGTATTTT. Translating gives CSAYDTGRGTDTQYF.

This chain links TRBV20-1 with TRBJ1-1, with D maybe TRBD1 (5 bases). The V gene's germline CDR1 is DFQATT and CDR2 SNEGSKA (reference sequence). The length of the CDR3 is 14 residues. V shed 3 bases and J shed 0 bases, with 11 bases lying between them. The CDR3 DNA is TGCAGTGCTAGGTTTGAGGGGATGAACACTGAAGCTTTCTTT. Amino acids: CSARFEGMNTEAFF.

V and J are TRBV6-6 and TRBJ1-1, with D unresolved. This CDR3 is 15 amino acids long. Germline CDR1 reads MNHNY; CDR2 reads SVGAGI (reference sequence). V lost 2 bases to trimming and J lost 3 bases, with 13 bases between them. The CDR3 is CASSYRRKVDTEAFF. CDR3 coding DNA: TGTGCCAGCAGTTACCGCAGGAAAGTGGACACTGAAGCTTTCTTT.

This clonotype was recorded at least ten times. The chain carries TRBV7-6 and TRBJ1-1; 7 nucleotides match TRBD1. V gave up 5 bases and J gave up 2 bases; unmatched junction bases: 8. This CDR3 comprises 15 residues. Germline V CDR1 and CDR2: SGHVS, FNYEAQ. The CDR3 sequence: CASSSAGTANTEAFF. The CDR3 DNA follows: TGTGCCAGCAGCAGTGCCGGGACAGCCAACACTGAAGCTTTCTTT.

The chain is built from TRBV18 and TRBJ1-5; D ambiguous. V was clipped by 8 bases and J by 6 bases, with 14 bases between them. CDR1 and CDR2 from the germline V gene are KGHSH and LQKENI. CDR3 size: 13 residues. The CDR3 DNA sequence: TGTGCCAGCACGATAGACGACATTCAGCCCCAGCATTTT. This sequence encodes CASTIDDIQPQHF.

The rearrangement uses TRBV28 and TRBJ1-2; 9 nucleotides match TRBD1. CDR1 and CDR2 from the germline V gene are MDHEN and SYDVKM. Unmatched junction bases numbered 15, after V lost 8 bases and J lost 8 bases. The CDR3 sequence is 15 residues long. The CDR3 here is CASQVRGQGSYGYTF. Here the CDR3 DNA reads TGTGCCAGCCAGGTCAGGGGACAGGGATCTTACGGCTACACCTTC.

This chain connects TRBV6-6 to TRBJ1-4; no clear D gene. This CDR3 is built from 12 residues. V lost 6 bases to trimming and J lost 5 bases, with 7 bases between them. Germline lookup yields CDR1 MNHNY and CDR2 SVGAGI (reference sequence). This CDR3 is CASRGGNEKLFF. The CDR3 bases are TGTGCCAGCAGGGGCGGGAATGAAAAACTGTTTTTT.

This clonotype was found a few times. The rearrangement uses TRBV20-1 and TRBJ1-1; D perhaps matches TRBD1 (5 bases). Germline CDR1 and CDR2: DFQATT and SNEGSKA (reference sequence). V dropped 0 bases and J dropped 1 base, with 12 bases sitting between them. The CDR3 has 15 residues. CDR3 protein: CSARDWGRTNTEAFF. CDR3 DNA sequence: TGCAGTGCTAGAGACTGGGGCAGAACGAACACTGAAGCTTTCTTT.

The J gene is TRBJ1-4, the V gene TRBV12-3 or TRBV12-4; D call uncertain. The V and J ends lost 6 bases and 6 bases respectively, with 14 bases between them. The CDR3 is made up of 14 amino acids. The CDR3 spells CASSPPGRDEKLFF. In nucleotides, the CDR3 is TGTGCCAGCAGCCCCCCAGGCCGGGATGAAAAACTGTTTTTT.

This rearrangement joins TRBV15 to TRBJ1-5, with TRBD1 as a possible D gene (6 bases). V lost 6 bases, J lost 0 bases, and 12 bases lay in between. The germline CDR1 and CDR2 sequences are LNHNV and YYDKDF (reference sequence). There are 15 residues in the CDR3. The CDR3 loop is CATREGGDSNQPQHF. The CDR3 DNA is TGTGCCACCAGGGAGGGGGGGGATAGCAATCAGCCCCAGCATTTT.

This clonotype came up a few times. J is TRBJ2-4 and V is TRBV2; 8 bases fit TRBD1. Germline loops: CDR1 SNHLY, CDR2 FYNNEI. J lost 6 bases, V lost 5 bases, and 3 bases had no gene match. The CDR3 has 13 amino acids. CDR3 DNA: TGTGCCAGCAGTACTGGACAGGGAAACATTCAGTACTTC. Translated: CASSTGQGNIQYF.

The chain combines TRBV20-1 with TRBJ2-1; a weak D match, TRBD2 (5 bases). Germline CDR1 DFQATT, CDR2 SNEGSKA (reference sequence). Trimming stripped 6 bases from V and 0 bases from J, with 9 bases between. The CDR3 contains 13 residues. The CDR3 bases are TGCAGTGCCCTAGCAACCTCCTACAATGAGCAGTTCTTC. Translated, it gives CSALATSYNEQFF.

The CDR3 nucleotides read TGCGCCAGCAGCCGACCGGGACAGGGGAGCTACGAGCAGTACTTC. Encoded protein: CASSRPGQGSYEQYF. The chain employs TRBV4-1 and TRBJ2-7; the match to TRBD1 covers 10 bases. The germline gives CDR1 MGHRA, CDR2 YSYEKL. The CDR3 contains 15 residues. Germline trimming cut 4 bases from V and 3 bases from J; bases unmatched to any gene: 6.

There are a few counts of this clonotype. CDR3 nucleotides: TGCGCCAGCAGCCAAGTTAGTGGAGGGGAGACCCAGTACTTC. Translated, it gives CASSQVSGGETQYF. The V gene is TRBV4-1, the J gene TRBJ2-5; D perhaps matches TRBD2 (6 bases). Deletions cut 1 base from V and 5 bases from J, with 11 bases between. The CDR3 sequence is 14 residues long. Germline V gene sequence: CDR1 MGHRA, CDR2 YSYEKL.